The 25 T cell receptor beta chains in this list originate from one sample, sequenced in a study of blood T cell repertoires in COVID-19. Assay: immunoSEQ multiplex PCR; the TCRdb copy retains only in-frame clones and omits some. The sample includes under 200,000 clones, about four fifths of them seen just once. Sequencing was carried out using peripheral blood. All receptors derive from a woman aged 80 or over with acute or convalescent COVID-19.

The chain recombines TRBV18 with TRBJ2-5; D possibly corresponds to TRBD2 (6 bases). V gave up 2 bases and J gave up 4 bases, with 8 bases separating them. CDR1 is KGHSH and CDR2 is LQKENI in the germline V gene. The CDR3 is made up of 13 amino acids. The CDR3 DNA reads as TGTGCCAGCTCACCAGTGGGGGGAGAGACCCAGTACTTC. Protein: CASSPVGGETQYF.

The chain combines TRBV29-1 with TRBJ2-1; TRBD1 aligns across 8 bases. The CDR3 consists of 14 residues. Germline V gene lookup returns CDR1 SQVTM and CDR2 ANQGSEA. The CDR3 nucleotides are TGCAGTGTCGCTCGCGGACAGGGCGGTCATGAGCAGTTCTTC. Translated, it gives CSVARGQGGHEQFF.

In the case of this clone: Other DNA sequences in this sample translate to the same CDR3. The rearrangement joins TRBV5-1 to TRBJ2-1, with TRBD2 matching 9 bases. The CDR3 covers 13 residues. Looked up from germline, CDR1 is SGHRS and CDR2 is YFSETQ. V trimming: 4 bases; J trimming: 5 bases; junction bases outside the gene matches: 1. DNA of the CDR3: TGCGCCAGCAGCCTAGCGGGGAACAATGAGCAGTTCTTC. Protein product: CASSLAGNNEQFF.

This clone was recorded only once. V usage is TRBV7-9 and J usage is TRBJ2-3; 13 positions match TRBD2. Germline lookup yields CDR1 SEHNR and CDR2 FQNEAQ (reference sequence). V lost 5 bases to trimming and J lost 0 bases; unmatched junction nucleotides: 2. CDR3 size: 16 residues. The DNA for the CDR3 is TGTGCCAGCAGCAGGGGACTAGCGGGGAGCACAGATACGCAGTATTTT. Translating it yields CASSRGLAGSTDTQYF.

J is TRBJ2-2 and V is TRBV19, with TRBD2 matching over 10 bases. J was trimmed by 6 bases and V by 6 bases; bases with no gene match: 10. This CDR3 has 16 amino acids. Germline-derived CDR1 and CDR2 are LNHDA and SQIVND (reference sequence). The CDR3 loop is CASSTPAGGPPGELFF. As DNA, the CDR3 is TGTGCCAGTAGCACTCCAGCGGGGGGGCCACCCGGGGAGCTGTTTTTT.

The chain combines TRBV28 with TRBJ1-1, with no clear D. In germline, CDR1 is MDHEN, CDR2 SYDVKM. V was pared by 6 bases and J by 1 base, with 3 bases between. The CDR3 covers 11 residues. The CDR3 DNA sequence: TGTGCCAGCAGACAGAACACTGAAGCTTTCTTT. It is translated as CASRQNTEAFF.

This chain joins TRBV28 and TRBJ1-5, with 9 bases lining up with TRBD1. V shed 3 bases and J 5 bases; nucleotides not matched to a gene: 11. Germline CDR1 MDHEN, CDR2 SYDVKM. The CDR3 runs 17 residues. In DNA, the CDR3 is TGTGCCAGCAGTTTTTACCGGGGACAGGGACCGGATCAGCCCCAGCATTTT. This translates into CASSFYRGQGPDQPQHF. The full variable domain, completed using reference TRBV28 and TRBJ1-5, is DVKVTQSSRYLVKRTGEKVFLECVQDMDHENMFWYRQDPGLGLRLIYFSYDVKMKEKGDIPEGYSVSREKKERFSLILESASTNQTSMYLCASSFYRGQGPDQPQHFGDGTRLSIL.

The CDR3 coding sequence is TGTGCCTGGAGCGAAAGAGGTACTTGGAAACTGTTTTTT. It is translated as CAWSERGTWKLFF. The chain links TRBV30 to TRBJ1-4; D not resolved. Per the germline V gene, CDR1 is GTSNPN and CDR2 is SVGIG (reference sequence). The CDR3 contains 13 residues. Trimming left V 3 bases short and J 11 bases short, with 16 bases between.

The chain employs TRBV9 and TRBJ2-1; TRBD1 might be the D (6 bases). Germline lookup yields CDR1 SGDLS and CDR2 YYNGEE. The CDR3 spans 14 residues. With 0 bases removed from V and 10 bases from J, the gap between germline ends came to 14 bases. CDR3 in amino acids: CASSVAGTQREQFF. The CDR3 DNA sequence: TGTGCCAGCAGCGTAGCGGGGACACAGCGAGAGCAGTTCTTC.

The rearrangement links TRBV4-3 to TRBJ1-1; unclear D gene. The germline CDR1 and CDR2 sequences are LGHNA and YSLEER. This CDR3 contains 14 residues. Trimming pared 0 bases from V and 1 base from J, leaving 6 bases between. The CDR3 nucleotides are TGCGCCAGCAGCCAAGACAGAACGAACACTGAAGCTTTCTTT. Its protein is CASSQDRTNTEAFF.

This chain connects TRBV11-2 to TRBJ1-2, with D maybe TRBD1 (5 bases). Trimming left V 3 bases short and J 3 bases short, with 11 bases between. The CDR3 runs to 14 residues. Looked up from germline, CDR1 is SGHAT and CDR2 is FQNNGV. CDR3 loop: CASSLDQGYYGYTF. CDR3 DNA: TGTGCCAGCAGCTTGGACCAGGGTTACTATGGCTACACCTTC.

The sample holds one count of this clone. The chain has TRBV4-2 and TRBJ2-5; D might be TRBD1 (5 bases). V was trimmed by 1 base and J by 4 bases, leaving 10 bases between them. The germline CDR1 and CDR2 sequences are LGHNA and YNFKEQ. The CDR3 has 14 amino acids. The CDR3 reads CASSQARQRETQYF. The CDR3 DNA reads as TGTGCCAGCAGCCAAGCTCGACAGCGAGAGACCCAGTACTTC.

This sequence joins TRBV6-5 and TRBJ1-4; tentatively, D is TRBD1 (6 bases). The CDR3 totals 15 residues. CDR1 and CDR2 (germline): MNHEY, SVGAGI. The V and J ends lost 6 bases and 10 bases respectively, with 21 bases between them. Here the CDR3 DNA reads TGTGCCAGCAGCCTAAAGGGGGTTGTCGTCTCAAAACTGTTTTTT. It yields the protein CASSLKGVVVSKLFF.

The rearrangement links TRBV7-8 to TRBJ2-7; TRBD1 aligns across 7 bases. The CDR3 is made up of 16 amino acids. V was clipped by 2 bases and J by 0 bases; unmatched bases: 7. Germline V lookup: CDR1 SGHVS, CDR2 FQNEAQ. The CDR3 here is CASSLFGQANSYEQYF. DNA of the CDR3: TGTGCCAGCAGCTTATTCGGACAGGCTAACTCCTACGAGCAGTACTTC.

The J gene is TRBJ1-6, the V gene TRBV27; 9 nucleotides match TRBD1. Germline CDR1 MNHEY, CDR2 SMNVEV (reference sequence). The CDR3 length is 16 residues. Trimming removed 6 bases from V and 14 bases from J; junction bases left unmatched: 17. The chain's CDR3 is CASSFVATPGQGTLHF. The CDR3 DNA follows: TGTGCCAGCAGCTTCGTTGCGACCCCGGGACAGGGTACCCTCCACTTT.

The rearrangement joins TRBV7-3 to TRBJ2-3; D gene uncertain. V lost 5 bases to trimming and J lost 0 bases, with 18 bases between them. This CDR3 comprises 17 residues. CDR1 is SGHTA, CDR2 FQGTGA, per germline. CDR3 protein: CASSPARSGDSTDTQYF. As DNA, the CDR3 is TGTGCCAGCAGCCCCGCGAGGTCTGGCGATAGCACAGATACGCAGTATTTT.

The CDR3 spells CASSLRLTEAFF. The CDR3 coding sequence is TGTGCCAGCAGTTTGCGGCTAACTGAAGCTTTCTTT. This sequence joins TRBV28 and TRBJ1-1; D remains ambiguous. The V gene lost 3 bases and the J gene lost 5 bases, with 7 bases spanning the gap. The germline gives CDR1 MDHEN, CDR2 SYDVKM. The CDR3 has 12 residues.

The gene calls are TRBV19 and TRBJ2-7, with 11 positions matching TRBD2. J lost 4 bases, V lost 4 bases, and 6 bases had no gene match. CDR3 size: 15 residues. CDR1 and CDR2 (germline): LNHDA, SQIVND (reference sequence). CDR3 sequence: CASSTTSGSVYEQYF. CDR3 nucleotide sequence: TGTGCCAGTAGTACCACTAGCGGGAGCGTGTACGAGCAGTACTTC. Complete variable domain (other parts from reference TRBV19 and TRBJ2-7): DGGITQSPKYLFRKEGQNVTLSCEQNLNHDAMYWYRQDPGQGLRLIYYSQIVNDFQKGDIAEGYSVSREKKESFPLTVTSAQKNPTAFYLCASSTTSGSVYEQYFGPGTRLTVT.

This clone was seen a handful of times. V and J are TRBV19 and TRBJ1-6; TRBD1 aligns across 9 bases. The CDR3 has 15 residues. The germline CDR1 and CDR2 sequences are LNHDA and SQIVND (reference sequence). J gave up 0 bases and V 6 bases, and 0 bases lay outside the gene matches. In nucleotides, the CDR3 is TGTGCCAGTAGGACAGGGGGCTCCTATAATTCACCCCTCCACTTT. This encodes CASRTGGSYNSPLHF. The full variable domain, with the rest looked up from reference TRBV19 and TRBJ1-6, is DGGITQSPKYLFRKEGQNVTLSCEQNLNHDAMYWYRQDPGQGLRLIYYSQIVNDFQKGDIAEGYSVSREKKESFPLTVTSAQKNPTAFYLCASRTGGSYNSPLHFGNGTRLTVT.

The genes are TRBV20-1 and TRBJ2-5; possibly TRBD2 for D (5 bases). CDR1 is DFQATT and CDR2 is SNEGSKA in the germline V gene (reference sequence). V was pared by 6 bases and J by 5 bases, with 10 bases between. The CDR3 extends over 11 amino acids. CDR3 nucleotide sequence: TGCAGTGCGGAGGACCGGGAGACCCAGTACTTC. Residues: CSAEDRETQYF.

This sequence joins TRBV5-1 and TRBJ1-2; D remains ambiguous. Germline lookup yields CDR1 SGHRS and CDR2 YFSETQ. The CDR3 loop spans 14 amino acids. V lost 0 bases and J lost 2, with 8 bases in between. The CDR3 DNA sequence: TGCGCCAGCAGCTTGGATGCAGGAAACTATGGCTACACCTTC. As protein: CASSLDAGNYGYTF.

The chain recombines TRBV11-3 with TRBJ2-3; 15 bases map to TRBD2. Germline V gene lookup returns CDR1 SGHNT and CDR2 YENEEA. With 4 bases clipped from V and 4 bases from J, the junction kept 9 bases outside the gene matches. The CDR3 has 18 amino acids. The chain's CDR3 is CASSSRGTSGGRADTQYF. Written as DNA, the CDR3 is TGTGCCAGCAGCTCCAGGGGGACTAGCGGGGGGAGGGCAGATACGCAGTATTTT.

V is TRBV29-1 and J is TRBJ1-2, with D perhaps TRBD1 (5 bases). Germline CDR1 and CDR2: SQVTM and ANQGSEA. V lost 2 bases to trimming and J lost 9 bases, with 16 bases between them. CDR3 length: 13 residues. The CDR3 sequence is CSVELVGRGSYTF. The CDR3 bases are TGCAGCGTTGAACTGGTGGGGCGCGGAAGCTACACCTTC.

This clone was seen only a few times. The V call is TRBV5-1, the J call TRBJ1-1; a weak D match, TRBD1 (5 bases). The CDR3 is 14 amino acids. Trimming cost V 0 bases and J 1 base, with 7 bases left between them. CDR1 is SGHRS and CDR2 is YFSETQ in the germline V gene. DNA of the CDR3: TGCGCCAGCAGCTTGGGACAGCCGAACACTGAAGCTTTCTTT. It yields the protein CASSLGQPNTEAFF.

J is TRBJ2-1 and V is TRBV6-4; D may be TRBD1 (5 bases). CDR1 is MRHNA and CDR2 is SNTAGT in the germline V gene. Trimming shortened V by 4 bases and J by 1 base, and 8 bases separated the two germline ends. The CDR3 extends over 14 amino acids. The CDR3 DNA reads TGTGCCAGCAGTGTGGGGCCTTCCTACAATGAGCAGTTCTTC. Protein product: CASSVGPSYNEQFF.